The clone carrying this T cell receptor (beta chain) was seen once. What it recognizes is unknown. The source of the sample is a study of OX40 agonist ivuxolimab in advanced cancers. Overall study: Ivuxolimab, an antibody that agonizes OX40 (CD134), was administered to the patients. Dose-escalation patients had hepatocellular carcinoma, melanoma, renal cell or head and neck cancer.

Study results and limitations: CD8+ T cells showed, on average, more clonal expansion than CD4+ cells.

Germline V gives CDR1 MDHEN, CDR2 SYDVKM. This CDR3 region has 15 residues. V lost 5 bases, J lost 10 bases, and 9 bases stayed unmatched. Sequenced by immunoSEQ multiplex PCR; TCRdb stores in-frame clones only, minus some. This sample has more than 55,000 clones, with roughly four fifths found just once. This chain links TRBV28 with TRBJ1-6, with TRBD1 matching over 9 bases. The specimen was CD4+ or CD8+ T cells sorted from blood, collected in a trial of the OX40 agonist ivuxolimab. This receptor was identified in an adult with an advanced solid tumor such as melanoma, head and neck, liver or kidney cancer. The CDR3, as DNA: TGTGCCAGCAGTACTACATGGACAGGGGAATCACCCCTCCACTTT. Protein: CASSTTWTGESPLHF.